This TCR beta chain was recorded in a study of human T cells and chemical hapten exposure. Turning to the study itself: Patients having alopecia areata, totalis or universalis were mostly female.

Time point defined: pre-sensitization, week 0. Regarding treatment: therapeutic diphenylcyclopropenone sensitization with weekly scalp DPC. Under the authors' procedure: There were a median of approximately 88,000 TCRs per sample, with a range from roughly 23,224 to 750,000. TCRdb fed the RACE reads into MiXCR, producing one record per CDR3 protein. TCRdb's processing, not the authors', yielded these V and J calls. Counted here are 380,000 or so distinct CDR3 sequences, 4.5% to 7% occurring once; the ten biggest clones make up roughly 8.2%. This CDR3 is built from 15 residues. Trimming cost V 0 bases and J 3 bases; bases outside gene matches: 5. Germline CDR1 is SQVTM and CDR2 is ANQGSEA.

This TCR came from a woman younger than 30 with alopecia areata. Some clones in this sample may be carry-over from other donors' samples. The rearrangement joins TRBV29-1 to TRBJ1-1; 9 positions agree with TRBD1. The sequenced sample was whole blood, obtained in connection with sensitization to the hapten diphenylcyclopropenone (DPC). The DNA for the CDR3 is TGCAGCGTTGAAGAGAATTGGACAGGGGACACTGAAGCTTTCTTT. Residues: CSVEENWTGDTEAFF.